This T cell receptor beta chain was recorded in a study of blood T cell repertoires in COVID-19. Study context: Sites in the United States, Italy and Spain provided acute and convalescent COVID-19 samples.

Original data processing: Scientists estimated how many nucleated cells there were by amplifying reference gene primers. The assay was immunoSEQ multiplex PCR, and TCRdb's table has in-frame clones only and misses some. Clone size and V and J calls were adopted from that table, with D and trimming inferred from the DNA. The sample holds 160,000 or so clones, approximately 91% seen once. This CDR3 spans 12 amino acids. The germline gives CDR1 SGDLS, CDR2 YYNGEE. Deletions cut 1 base from V and 12 bases from J, with 11 bases between. The sample consisted of peripheral blood. The TCR was taken from a man aged 18 to 30 with acute or convalescent COVID-19. The V and J genes are TRBV9 and TRBJ2-1; no reliable D call. CDR3 region: CASSVYSHGQFF. The CDR3 bases are TGTGCCAGCAGCGTATACAGTCACGGGCAGTTCTTC.